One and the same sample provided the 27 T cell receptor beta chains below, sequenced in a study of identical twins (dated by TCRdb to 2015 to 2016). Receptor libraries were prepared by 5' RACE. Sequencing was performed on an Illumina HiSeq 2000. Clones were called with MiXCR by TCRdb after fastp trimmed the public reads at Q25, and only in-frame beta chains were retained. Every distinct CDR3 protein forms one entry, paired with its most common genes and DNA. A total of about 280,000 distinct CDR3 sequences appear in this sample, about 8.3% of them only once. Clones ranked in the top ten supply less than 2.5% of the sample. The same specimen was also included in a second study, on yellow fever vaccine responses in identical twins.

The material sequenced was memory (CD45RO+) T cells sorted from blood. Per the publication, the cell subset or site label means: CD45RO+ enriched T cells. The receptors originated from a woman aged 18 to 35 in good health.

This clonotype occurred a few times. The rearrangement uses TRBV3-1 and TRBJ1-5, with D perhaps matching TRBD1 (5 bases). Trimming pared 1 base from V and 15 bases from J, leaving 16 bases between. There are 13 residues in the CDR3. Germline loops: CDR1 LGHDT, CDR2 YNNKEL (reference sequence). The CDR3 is CASSQVDSWPLHF. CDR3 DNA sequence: TGTGCCAGCAGCCAAGTTGACAGTTGGCCCTTGCATTTT.

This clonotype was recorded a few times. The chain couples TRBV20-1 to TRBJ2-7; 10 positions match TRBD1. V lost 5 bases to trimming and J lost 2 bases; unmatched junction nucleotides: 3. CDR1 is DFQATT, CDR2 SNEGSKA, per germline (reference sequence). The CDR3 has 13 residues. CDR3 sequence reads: CSAGQGGAYEQYV. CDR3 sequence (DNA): TGCAGTGCTGGACAGGGGGGGGCCTACGAGCAGTACGTC.

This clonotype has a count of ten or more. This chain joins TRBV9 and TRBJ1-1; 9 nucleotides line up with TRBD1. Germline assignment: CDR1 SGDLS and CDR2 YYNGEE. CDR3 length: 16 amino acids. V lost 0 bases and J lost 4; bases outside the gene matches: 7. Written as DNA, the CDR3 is TGTGCCAGCAGCGTAGGAGGGACAGGGATTTTCACTGAAGCTTTCTTT. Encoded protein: CASSVGGTGIFTEAFF.

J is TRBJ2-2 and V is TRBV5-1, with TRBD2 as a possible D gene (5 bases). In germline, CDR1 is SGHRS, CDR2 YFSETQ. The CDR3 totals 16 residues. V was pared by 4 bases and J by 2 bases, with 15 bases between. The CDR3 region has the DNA TGCGCCAGCAGCCGGGGTGGCGTTTCTAACACCGGGGAGCTGTTTTTT. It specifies CASSRGGVSNTGELFF.

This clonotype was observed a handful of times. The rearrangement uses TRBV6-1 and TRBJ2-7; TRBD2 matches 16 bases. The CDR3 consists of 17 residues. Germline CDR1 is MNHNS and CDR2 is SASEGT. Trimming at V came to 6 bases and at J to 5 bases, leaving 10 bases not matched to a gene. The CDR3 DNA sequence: TGTGCCAGCAGGAGCGGGACTAGCGGGAGGGCGGTAAACGAGCAGTACTTC. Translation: CASRSGTSGRAVNEQYF.

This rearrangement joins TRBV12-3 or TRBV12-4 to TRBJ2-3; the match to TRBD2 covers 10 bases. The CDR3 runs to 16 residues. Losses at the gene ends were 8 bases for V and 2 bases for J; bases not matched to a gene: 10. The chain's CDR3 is CASGTWTSGNTDTQYF. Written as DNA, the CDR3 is TGTGCCAGCGGCACTTGGACTAGCGGTAACACAGATACGCAGTATTTT.

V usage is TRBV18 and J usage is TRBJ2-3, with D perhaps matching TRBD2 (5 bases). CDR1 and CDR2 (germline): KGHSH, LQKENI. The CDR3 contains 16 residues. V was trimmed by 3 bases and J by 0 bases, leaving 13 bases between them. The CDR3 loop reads CASSPTPRTSTDTQYF. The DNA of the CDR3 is TGTGCCAGCTCACCGACCCCCAGGACTAGCACAGATACGCAGTATTTT.

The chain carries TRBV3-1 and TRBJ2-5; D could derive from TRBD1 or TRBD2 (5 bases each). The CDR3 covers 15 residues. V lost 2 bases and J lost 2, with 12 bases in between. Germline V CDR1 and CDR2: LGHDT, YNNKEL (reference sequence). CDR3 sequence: CASSQLGDPQETQYF. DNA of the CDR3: TGTGCCAGCAGCCAATTAGGGGACCCACAAGAGACCCAGTACTTC.

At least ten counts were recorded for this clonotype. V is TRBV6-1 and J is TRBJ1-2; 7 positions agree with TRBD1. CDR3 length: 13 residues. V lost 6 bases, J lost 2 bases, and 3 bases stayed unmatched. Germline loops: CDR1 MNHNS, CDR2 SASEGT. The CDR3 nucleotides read TGTGCCAGCAGGCCACAGGGGAACTATGGCTACACCTTC. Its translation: CASRPQGNYGYTF.

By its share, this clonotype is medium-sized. The CDR3 reads CASSQGPGATQRNSPLHF. CDR3 nucleotide sequence: TGCGCCAGCAGCCAAGGCCCGGGGGCCACCCAACGGAATTCACCCCTCCACTTT. The rearrangement links TRBV4-1 to TRBJ1-6; the D gene is possibly TRBD1 (6 bases). The CDR3 sequence is 18 residues long. Germline V lookup: CDR1 MGHRA, CDR2 YSYEKL. V lost 1 base and J lost 7, with 20 bases in between.

The CDR3, as DNA: TGTGCCAGCAGCAACGGACTAGCGCCTGGGATAAATACGCAGTATTTT. Its translation is CASSNGLAPGINTQYF. The rearrangement links TRBV11-3 to TRBJ2-3; 9 bases agree with TRBD2. The CDR3 sequence is 16 residues long. Germline V lookup: CDR1 SGHNT, CDR2 YENEEA. Trimming cost V 5 bases and J 7 bases; bases outside gene matches: 13.

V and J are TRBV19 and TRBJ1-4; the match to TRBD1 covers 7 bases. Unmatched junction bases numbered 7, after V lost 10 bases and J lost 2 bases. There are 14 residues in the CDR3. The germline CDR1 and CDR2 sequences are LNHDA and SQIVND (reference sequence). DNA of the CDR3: TGTGCCACACAGGGGCCGGGGACTAATGAAAAACTGTTTTTT. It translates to CATQGPGTNEKLFF.

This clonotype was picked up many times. The CDR3: CASSLAGGGGYTF. CDR3 bases: TGCGCCAGCAGCTTGGCAGGGGGCGGCGGCTACACCTTC. The V gene is TRBV5-1, the J gene TRBJ1-2, with 8 bases lining up with TRBD1. CDR1 is SGHRS and CDR2 is YFSETQ in the germline V gene. The CDR3 contains 13 residues. After removal of 0 bases from V and 8 bases from J, the junction contained 3 bases not matched to a gene.

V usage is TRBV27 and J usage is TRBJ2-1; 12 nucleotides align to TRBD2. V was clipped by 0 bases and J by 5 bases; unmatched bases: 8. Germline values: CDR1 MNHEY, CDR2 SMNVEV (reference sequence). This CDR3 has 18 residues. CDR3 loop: CASSLSTSGSRVNNEQFF. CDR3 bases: TGTGCCAGCAGTTTATCGACTAGCGGGAGTAGGGTAAACAATGAGCAGTTCTTC.

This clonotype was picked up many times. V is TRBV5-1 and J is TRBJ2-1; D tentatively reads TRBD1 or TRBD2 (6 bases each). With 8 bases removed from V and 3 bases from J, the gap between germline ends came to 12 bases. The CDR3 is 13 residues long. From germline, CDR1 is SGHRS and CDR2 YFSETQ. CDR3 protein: CASTGGGYNEQFF. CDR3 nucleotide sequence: TGCGCCAGTACTGGAGGGGGCTACAATGAGCAGTTCTTC.

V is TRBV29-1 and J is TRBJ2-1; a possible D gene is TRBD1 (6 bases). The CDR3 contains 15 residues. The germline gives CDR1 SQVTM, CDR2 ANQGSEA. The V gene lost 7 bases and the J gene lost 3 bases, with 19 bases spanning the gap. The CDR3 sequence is CSGQIGGVSYNEQFF. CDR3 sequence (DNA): TGCAGCGGACAGATAGGGGGAGTGAGCTACAATGAGCAGTTCTTC.

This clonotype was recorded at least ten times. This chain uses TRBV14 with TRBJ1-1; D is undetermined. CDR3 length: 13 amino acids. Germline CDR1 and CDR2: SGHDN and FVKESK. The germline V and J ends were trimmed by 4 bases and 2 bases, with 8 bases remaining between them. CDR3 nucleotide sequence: TGTGCCAGCAGCCCTGGGATTAACACTGAAGCTTTCTTT. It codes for CASSPGINTEAFF.

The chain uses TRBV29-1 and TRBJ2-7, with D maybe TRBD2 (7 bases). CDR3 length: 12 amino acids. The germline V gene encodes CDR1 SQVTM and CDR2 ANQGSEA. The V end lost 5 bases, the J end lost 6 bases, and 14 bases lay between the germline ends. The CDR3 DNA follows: TGCAGCGTTACCTCGGGGGGCGGCGAGCAGTACGTC. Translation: CSVTSGGGEQYV.

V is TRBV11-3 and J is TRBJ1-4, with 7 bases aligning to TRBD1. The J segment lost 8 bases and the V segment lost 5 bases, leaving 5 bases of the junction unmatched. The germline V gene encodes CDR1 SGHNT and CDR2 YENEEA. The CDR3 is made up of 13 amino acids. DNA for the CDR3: TGTGCCAGCAGCCGCCAGGGGGGCGAAAAACTGTTTTTT. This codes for CASSRQGGEKLFF. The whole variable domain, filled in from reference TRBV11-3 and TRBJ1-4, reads EAGVVQSPRYKIIEKKQPVAFWCNPISGHNTLYWYLQNLGQGPELLIRYENEEAVDDSQLPKDRFSAERLKGVDSTLKIQPAELGDSAVYLCASSRQGGEKLFFGSGTQLSVL.

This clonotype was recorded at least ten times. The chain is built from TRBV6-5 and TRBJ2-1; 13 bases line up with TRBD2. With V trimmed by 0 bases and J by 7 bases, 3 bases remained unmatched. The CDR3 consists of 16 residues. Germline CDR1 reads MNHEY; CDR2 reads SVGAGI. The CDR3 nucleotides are TGTGCCAGCAGTTACTCGGGGACTAGCGGGATAAATGAGCAGTTCTTC. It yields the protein CASSYSGTSGINEQFF.

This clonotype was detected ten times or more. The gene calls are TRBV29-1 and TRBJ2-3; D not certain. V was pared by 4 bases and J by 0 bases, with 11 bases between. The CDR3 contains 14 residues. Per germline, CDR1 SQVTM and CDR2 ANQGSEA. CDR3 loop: CSVVGNPSTDTQYF. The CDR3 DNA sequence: TGCAGCGTTGTAGGGAATCCTAGCACAGATACGCAGTATTTT.

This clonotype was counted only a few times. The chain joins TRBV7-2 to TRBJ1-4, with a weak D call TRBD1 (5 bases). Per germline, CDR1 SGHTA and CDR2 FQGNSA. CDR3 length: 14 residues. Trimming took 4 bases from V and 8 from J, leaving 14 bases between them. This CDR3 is CASSSRGTGEKLFF. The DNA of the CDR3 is TGTGCCAGCAGCTCGAGGGGTACGGGGGAAAAACTGTTTTTT.

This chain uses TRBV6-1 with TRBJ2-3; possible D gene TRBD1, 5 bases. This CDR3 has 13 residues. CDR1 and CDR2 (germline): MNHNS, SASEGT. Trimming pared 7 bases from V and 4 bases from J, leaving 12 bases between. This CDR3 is CASTTVGADTQYF. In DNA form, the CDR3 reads TGTGCCAGCACTACCGTAGGGGCAGATACGCAGTATTTT.

The CDR3 region is CASGPPRQRLYGYTF. CDR3 bases: TGTGCCAGCGGCCCCCCCCGACAGAGGCTCTATGGCTACACCTTC. V and J are TRBV28 and TRBJ1-2, with D possibly TRBD1 on 5 matching bases. CDR1 is MDHEN and CDR2 is SYDVKM in the germline V gene. Trimming removed 8 bases at V and 4 bases at J, with 20 bases between. The CDR3 sequence is 15 residues long.

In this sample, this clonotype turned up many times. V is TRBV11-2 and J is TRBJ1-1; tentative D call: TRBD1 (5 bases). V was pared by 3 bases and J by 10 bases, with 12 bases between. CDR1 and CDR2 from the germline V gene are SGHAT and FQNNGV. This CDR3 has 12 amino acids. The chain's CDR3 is CASSFPLGGAFF. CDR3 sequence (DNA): TGTGCCAGCAGCTTTCCCCTGGGGGGAGCTTTCTTT.

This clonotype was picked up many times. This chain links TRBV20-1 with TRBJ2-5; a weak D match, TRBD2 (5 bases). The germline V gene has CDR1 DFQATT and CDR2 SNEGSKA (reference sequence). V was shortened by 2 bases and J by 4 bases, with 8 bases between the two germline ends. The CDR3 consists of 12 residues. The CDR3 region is CSARPGGETQYF. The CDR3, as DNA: TGCAGTGCTAGACCTGGAGGAGAGACCCAGTACTTC.

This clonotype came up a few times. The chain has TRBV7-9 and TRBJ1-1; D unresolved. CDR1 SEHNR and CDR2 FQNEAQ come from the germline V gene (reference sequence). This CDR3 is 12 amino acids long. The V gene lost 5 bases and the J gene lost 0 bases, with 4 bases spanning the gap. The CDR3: CASSAMNTEAFF. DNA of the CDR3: TGTGCCAGCAGCGCTATGAACACTGAAGCTTTCTTT.